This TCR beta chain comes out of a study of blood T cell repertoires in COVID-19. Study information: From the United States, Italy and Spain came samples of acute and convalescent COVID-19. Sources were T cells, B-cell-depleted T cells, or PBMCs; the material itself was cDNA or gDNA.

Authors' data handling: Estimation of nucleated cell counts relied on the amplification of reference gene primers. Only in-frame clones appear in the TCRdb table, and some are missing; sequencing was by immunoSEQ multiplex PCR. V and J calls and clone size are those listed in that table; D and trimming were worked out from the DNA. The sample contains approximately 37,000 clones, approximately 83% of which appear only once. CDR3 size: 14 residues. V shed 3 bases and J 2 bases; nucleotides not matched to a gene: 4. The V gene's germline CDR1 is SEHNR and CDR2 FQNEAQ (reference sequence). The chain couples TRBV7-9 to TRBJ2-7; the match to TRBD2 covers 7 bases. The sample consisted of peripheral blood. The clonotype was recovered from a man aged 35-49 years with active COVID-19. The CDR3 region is CASSLGGGAYEQYF. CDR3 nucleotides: TGTGCCAGCAGCTTGGGCGGGGGTGCCTACGAGCAGTACTTC.